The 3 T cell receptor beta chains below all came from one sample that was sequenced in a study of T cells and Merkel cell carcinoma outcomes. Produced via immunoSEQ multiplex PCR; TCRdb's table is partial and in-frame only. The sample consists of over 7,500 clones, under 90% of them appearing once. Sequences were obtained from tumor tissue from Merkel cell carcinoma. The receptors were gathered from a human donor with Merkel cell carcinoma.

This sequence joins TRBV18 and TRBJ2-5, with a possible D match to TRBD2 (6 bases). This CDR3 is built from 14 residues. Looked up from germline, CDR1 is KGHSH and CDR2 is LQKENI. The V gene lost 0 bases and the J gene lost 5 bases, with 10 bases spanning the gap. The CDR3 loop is CASSPPWGVETQYF. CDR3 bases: TGTGCCAGCTCACCACCATGGGGGGTTGAGACCCAGTACTTC.

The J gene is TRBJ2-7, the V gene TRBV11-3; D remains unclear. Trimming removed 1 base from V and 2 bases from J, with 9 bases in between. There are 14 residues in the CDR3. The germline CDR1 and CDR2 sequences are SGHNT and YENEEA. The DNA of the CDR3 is TGTGCCAGCAGCTTAGGCGGAACAGCCTACGAGCAGTACTTC. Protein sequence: CASSLGGTAYEQYF.

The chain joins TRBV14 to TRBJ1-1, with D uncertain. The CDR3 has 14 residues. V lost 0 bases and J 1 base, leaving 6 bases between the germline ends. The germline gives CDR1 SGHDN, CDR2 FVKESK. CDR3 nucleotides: TGTGCCAGCAGCCAAGAGTTCAAGAACACTGAAGCTTTCTTT. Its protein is CASSQEFKNTEAFF.